The 25 T cell receptor beta chains below were found in one sample sequenced in a study of CD8 T cells in ankylosing spondylitis. Whole-study findings and limits: Ankylosing spondylitis blood seemed to carry a telltale TCR beta motif made of several highly homologous variants.

TCRdb independently ran MiXCR on the 5' RACE reads; one entry per CDR3 protein. This table has 650,000 to 800,000 distinct CDR3 sequences, 15% to 20% appearing once. Antigens of these TCRs are unknown. The sample comprised blood, either unsorted or a sorted T cell fraction (not recorded which). These receptors were collected from a male donor with ankylosing spondylitis.

This sequence joins TRBV29-1 and TRBJ2-5; D tentatively fits TRBD1 or TRBD2 (6 bases each). Per germline, CDR1 SQVTM and CDR2 ANQGSEA. The CDR3 contains 14 residues. V lost 3 bases, J lost 5 bases, and 16 bases lay in between. In DNA, the CDR3 is TGCAGCGTTGACGGCGGGACACAGTACGAGACCCAGTACTTC. It codes for CSVDGGTQYETQYF.

This rearrangement joins TRBV12-3 or TRBV12-4 to TRBJ2-5, with TRBD2 matching over 9 bases. The ends lost 6 bases at V and 5 bases at J; junction bases unmatched: 13. The CDR3 has 16 residues. The CDR3 protein is CASSLGLAGFRETQYF. CDR3 sequence (DNA): TGTGCCAGCAGCCTGGGGCTAGCGGGATTTCGGGAGACCCAGTACTTC.

V is TRBV18 and J is TRBJ2-3, with D perhaps matching TRBD2 (6 bases). The CDR3 totals 13 residues. From germline, CDR1 is KGHSH and CDR2 LQKENI. V lost 4 bases and J 4 bases, leaving 9 bases between the germline ends. The CDR3 spells CASSLGLSDTQYF. CDR3 nucleotides: TGTGCCAGCTCACTGGGACTCTCAGATACGCAGTATTTT.

This clonotype was recorded a few times. The J gene is TRBJ2-1, the V gene TRBV20-1; D is undetermined. The CDR3 has 14 residues. V dropped 4 bases and J dropped 1 base, with 11 bases sitting between them. CDR1 and CDR2 from the germline V gene are DFQATT and SNEGSKA (reference sequence). This chain's CDR3 is CSATSLGSYNEQFF. CDR3 nucleotide sequence: TGCAGTGCTACGTCCCTGGGGTCCTACAATGAGCAGTTCTTC.

This chain uses TRBV6-1 with TRBJ2-2, with 12 bases fitting TRBD2. Germline assignment: CDR1 MNHNS and CDR2 SASEGT. The CDR3 has 18 amino acids. V was clipped by 7 bases and J by 3 bases; unmatched bases: 12. The CDR3 nucleotides are TGTGCCAGCACCATGAACGCTCTAGCGGGAGGGTACACCGGGGAGCTGTTTTTT. This gives the protein CASTMNALAGGYTGELFF.

This chain links TRBV7-2 with TRBJ2-5, with 12 bases fitting TRBD2. V shed 3 bases, J shed 5 bases, and the junction held 4 bases outside the gene matches. This CDR3 has 15 amino acids. Germline V gene data show CDR1 as SGHTA and CDR2 as FQGNSA. CDR3 loop: CASSFRLAGVETQYF. The CDR3 DNA reads TGTGCCAGCAGCTTCCGACTAGCGGGAGTTGAGACCCAGTACTTC.

The chain recombines TRBV29-1 with TRBJ2-1, with 10 bases aligning to TRBD2. The CDR3 covers 16 residues. V dropped 2 bases and J dropped 9; count of bases not matched to a gene: 13. Germline-derived CDR1 and CDR2 are SQVTM and ANQGSEA. Here the CDR3 DNA reads TGCAGCGTTGAACCTAGACCGAGCGGGAGGGCCGGTGAGCAGTTCTTC. The encoded protein is CSVEPRPSGRAGEQFF.

This clonotype was recorded a few times. This chain joins TRBV28 and TRBJ1-6; D perhaps matches TRBD1 (6 bases). Looked up from germline, CDR1 is MDHEN and CDR2 is SYDVKM. V was shortened by 5 bases and J by 6 bases, with 14 bases between the two germline ends. CDR3 size: 15 residues. This CDR3 reads CASSITGTFNSPLHF. The CDR3 region has the DNA TGTGCCAGCAGTATCACCGGGACATTTAATTCACCCCTCCACTTT.

The V and J genes are TRBV6-1 and TRBJ1-1; no definite D call. CDR3 length: 14 amino acids. Germline V gene lookup returns CDR1 MNHNS and CDR2 SASEGT. Trimming removed 1 base at V and 4 bases at J, with 10 bases between. CDR3 sequence (DNA): TGTGCCAGCAGTGAAGGGGCGCGGGTCACTGAAGCTTTCTTT. Translated, it gives CASSEGARVTEAFF.

The J gene is TRBJ1-1, the V gene TRBV12-3 or TRBV12-4; possibly TRBD1 for D (5 bases). CDR3 size: 15 residues. V was trimmed by 3 bases and J by 3 bases, leaving 14 bases between them. CDR3 sequence (DNA): TGTGCCAGCAGTTTCGGGGGTCCGCGGGACACTGAAGCTTTCTTT. It yields the protein CASSFGGPRDTEAFF.

This clonotype came up a few times. The chain combines TRBV4-2 with TRBJ2-1; TRBD2 might be the D (6 bases). V lost 4 bases and J lost 0, with 10 bases in between. This CDR3 spans 15 amino acids. Per the germline V gene, CDR1 is LGHNA and CDR2 is YNFKEQ. CDR3 region: CASSRGVISYNEQFF. CDR3 DNA: TGTGCCAGCAGCCGGGGGGTGATCTCCTACAATGAGCAGTTCTTC.

V gene TRBV10-3 combines with J gene TRBJ2-5; 10 bases are shared with TRBD2. In germline, CDR1 is ENHRY, CDR2 SYGVKD. The CDR3 consists of 15 residues. The V gene end was trimmed by 7 bases and the J gene end by 5 bases; junction bases not matched to a gene: 10. DNA of the CDR3: TGTGCCATCAAAGAGCGGGAGGGCCTTCCCGAGACCCAGTACTTC. It encodes CAIKEREGLPETQYF.

This clonotype was picked up a small number of times. The chain couples TRBV5-5 to TRBJ2-3, with 8 bases aligning to TRBD2. The CDR3 totals 16 residues. V shed 0 bases, J shed 6 bases, and the junction held 9 bases outside the gene matches. The germline gives CDR1 SGHKS, CDR2 YYEKEE (reference sequence). The CDR3 bases are TGTGCCAGCAGCTTGGTTAGCGGGGTCCCCGGGGATACGCAGTATTTT. Protein sequence: CASSLVSGVPGDTQYF.

The sample holds a few counts of this clonotype. The chain carries TRBV9 and TRBJ2-1; TRBD1 agrees at 7 bases. With 0 bases clipped from V and 7 bases from J, the junction kept 7 bases outside the gene matches. The CDR3 contains 15 residues. Germline V CDR1 and CDR2: SGDLS, YYNGEE. This CDR3 reads CASSVGDRVENEQFF. In DNA, the CDR3 is TGTGCCAGCAGCGTAGGTGACAGGGTGGAGAATGAGCAGTTCTTC. Drawing the rest from reference TRBV9 and TRBJ2-1, the complete variable domain is DSGVTQTPKHLITATGQRVTLRCSPRSGDLSVYWYQQSLDQGLQFLIQYYNGEERAKGNILERFSAQQFPDLHSELNLSSLELGDSALYFCASSVGDRVENEQFFGPGTRLTVL.

The chain joins TRBV20-1 to TRBJ2-5; 7 nucleotides agree with TRBD1. Germline V lookup: CDR1 DFQATT, CDR2 SNEGSKA (reference sequence). V trimming: 5 bases; J trimming: 2 bases; junction bases outside the gene matches: 8. The CDR3 totals 14 residues. The CDR3 reads CSASPGQLQETQYF. In nucleotides, the CDR3 is TGCAGTGCTTCACCGGGACAGCTGCAAGAGACCCAGTACTTC.

This chain uses TRBV25-1 with TRBJ1-6; 11 bases are a match to TRBD1. The ends lost 6 bases at V and 7 bases at J; junction bases unmatched: 8. From germline, CDR1 is MGHDK and CDR2 SYGVNS. There are 16 residues in the CDR3. This chain's CDR3 is CASRGGQGATNSPLHF. Here the CDR3 DNA reads TGTGCCAGCAGGGGAGGACAGGGGGCCACCAATTCACCCCTCCACTTT.

V usage is TRBV6-1 and J usage is TRBJ1-1; 7 nucleotides align to TRBD1. Trimming removed 6 bases from V and 1 base from J; junction bases left unmatched: 5. CDR3 length equals 14 residues. The V gene's germline CDR1 is MNHNS and CDR2 SASEGT. DNA of the CDR3: TGTGCCAGCAGGGGACAGAGTGGGAACACTGAAGCTTTCTTT. Its protein product is CASRGQSGNTEAFF.

This clonotype was counted between two and nine times. The rearrangement joins TRBV5-1 to TRBJ1-6; 9 bases align to TRBD1. This CDR3 contains 15 residues. Germline values: CDR1 SGHRS, CDR2 YFSETQ. J was trimmed by 8 bases and V by 0 bases; bases with no gene match: 3. The CDR3 nucleotides are TGCGCCAGCAGCTTGGGGTGGACAGGGGATTCACCCCTCCACTTT. Its translation: CASSLGWTGDSPLHF.

The chain is built from TRBV29-1 and TRBJ2-7; D may be TRBD1 (6 bases). The CDR3 has 15 residues. The germline V and J ends were trimmed by 0 bases and 1 base, with 13 bases remaining between them. Germline V gene lookup returns CDR1 SQVTM and CDR2 ANQGSEA. The CDR3 protein is CSVEEEATGSYEQYF. In DNA form, the CDR3 reads TGCAGCGTTGAAGAGGAAGCAACAGGGTCCTACGAGCAGTACTTC.

The sample holds a few counts of this clonotype. V gene TRBV20-1 combines with J gene TRBJ1-1; D is ambiguous. V lost 0 bases, J lost 4 bases, and 12 bases lay in between. This CDR3 has 14 residues. Germline CDR1 is DFQATT and CDR2 is SNEGSKA (reference sequence). CDR3 region: CSARERTLGTEAFF. The CDR3 DNA reads TGCAGTGCTAGAGAACGGACCCTCGGCACTGAAGCTTTCTTT.

V usage is TRBV5-1 and J usage is TRBJ1-2; D perhaps matches TRBD1 (6 bases). This CDR3 contains 13 residues. The V end lost 2 bases, the J end lost 6 bases, and 11 bases lay between the germline ends. Germline lookup yields CDR1 SGHRS and CDR2 YFSETQ. The CDR3 coding sequence is TGCGCCAGCAGCTTTACAGGGTTTAATGGCTACACCTTC. This codes for CASSFTGFNGYTF.

V gene TRBV7-9 combines with J gene TRBJ2-7, with 7 bases identical to TRBD2. There are 13 residues in the CDR3. Unmatched junction bases numbered 6, after V lost 5 bases and J lost 5 bases. Germline loops: CDR1 SEHNR, CDR2 FQNEAQ (reference sequence). The DNA for the CDR3 is TGTGCCAGCAGCCTTGGACTAGGGAACGAGCAGTACTTC. This codes for CASSLGLGNEQYF.

As regards this clonotype: At one end, the junction sequence differs from germline, possibly due to a read error. The chain employs TRBV6-5 and TRBJ1-5, with 10 bases identical to TRBD1. Germline V gives CDR1 MNHEY, CDR2 SVGAGI. CDR3 size: 14 residues. Here the CDR3 DNA reads TGTGCCAGTAGTTCCCGGGACAGGGGTCAGCCCCAGCATTTT. It encodes CASSSRDRGQPQHF.

The chain couples TRBV12-3 or TRBV12-4 to TRBJ1-1; D may be TRBD1 (6 bases). Trimming left V 3 bases short and J 4 bases short, with 12 bases between. The CDR3 has 14 residues. The CDR3: CASSFGRGGTEAFF. The CDR3 coding sequence is TGTGCCAGCAGTTTTGGCAGGGGAGGCACTGAAGCTTTCTTT.

This clonotype has only a few counts. V and J are TRBV5-6 and TRBJ1-1; no clear D. Germline loops: CDR1 SGHDT, CDR2 YYEEEE. CDR3 length: 12 amino acids. V lost 3 bases and J lost 3, with 6 bases in between. The CDR3 sequence: CASSSLYTEAFF. The CDR3 nucleotides read TGTGCCAGCAGCTCCCTTTACACTGAAGCTTTCTTT. The entire variable domain, with the rest obtained from reference TRBV5-6 and TRBJ1-1, is as follows: DAGVTQSPTHLIKTRGQQVTLRCSPKSGHDTVSWYQQALGQGPQFIFQYYEEEERQRGNFPDRFSGHQFPNYSSELNVNALLLGDSALYLCASSSLYTEAFFGQGTRLTVV.